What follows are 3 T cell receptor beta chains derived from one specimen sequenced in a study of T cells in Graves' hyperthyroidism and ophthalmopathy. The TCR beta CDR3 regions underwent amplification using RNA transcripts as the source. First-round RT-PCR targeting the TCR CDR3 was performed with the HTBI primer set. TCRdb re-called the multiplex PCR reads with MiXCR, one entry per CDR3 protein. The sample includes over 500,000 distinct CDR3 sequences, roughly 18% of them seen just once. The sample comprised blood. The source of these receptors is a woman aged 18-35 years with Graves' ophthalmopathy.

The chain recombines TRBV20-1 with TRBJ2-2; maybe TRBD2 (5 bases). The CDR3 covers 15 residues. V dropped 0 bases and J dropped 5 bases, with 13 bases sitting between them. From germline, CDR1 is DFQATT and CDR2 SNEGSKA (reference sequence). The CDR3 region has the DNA TGCAGTGCTAGAGATCTAGGGAGAGGTACCGGGGAGCTGTTTTTT. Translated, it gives CSARDLGRGTGELFF.

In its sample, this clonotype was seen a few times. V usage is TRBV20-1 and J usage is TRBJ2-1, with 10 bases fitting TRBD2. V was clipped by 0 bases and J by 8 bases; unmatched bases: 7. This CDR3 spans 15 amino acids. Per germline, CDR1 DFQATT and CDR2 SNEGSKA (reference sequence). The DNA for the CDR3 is TGCAGTGCTAGAGATCGGGCTAGCGGGGGTCATGAGCAGTTCTTC. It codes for CSARDRASGGHEQFF.

Here the CDR3 reads CASSVELAGVGEQYF. The DNA for the CDR3 is TGTGCCAGCAGCGTAGAACTAGCGGGAGTCGGCGAGCAGTACTTC. The chain is built from TRBV9 and TRBJ2-7, with TRBD2 matching over 11 bases. This CDR3 region has 15 residues. Trimming cost V 0 bases and J 6 bases; bases outside gene matches: 5. Germline CDR1 is SGDLS and CDR2 is YYNGEE.